The following is a T cell receptor (beta chain) sequence with its context. Its antigen has not been determined. No quality values exist for individual bases; no much larger clone is one base distant. CDR1 MNHEY and CDR2 SMNVEV are derived from the germline V gene (reference sequence). V was cut back by 6 bases and J by 1 base, leaving a gap of 10 bases between them. Spanning cysteine to phenylalanine, the CDR3 consists of 13 amino acids. The kept DNA is CDR3 alone, 39 bases in frame from the first base. No patient had received any treatment before thyroid surgery. Using T-cell receptor beta sequencing, the researchers looked back retrospectively at clinical samples from patients, gathered between about 2011 and 2018. This sample is drawn from a study of metastatic and nonmetastatic thyroid tumors (dated by TCRdb to 2020 to 2022). As for the study more broadly: Repertoires from peripheral blood and from tumor or nodule tissue samples of malignant and benign thyroid patients were compared. Paper-wide results and their limitations: TCR beta diversity was reported as significantly higher in malignant tumors than in benign nodules, in both blood and tumor samples.

The receptor library was made with PCR. For sequencing, an Illumina HiSeq 4000 was employed. The TCR beta-chain CDR3 region of each patient was profiled by high-throughput sequencing. Processing in the source paper ran as follows. The researchers built a classifier to tell apart papillary thyroid cancer patients with distant metastasis, based on CDR3 differences among clinicopathological groups. The Shannon index was used to measure repertoire diversity, and the Morisita-Horn index was used to measure how similar tumor and blood repertoires were. Using fastp trimming at Q25 and MiXCR clonotype assembly, TCRdb reanalyzed the public sequencing data and kept in-frame beta chains. These V and J calls are TCRdb output, not the study's own analysis. For this sample there are fewer than 35,000 clones; approximately 20% appear just once. The biggest ten clones account for roughly a tenth of the sample.

This clonotype originated in a female donor with papillary thyroid cancer or a benign thyroid nodule (not recorded which). Some clones in this sample may be carry-over from other donors' samples. The chain is assembled from TRBV27 and TRBJ2-7, with the D gene tentatively TRBD1 or TRBD2, based on 6 matching bases in each. Sequenced: blood. The CDR3: CASRRGVSYEQYF. At the DNA level, the sequence is TGTGCCAGCAGGAGGGGGGTTTCCTACGAGCAGTACTTC.